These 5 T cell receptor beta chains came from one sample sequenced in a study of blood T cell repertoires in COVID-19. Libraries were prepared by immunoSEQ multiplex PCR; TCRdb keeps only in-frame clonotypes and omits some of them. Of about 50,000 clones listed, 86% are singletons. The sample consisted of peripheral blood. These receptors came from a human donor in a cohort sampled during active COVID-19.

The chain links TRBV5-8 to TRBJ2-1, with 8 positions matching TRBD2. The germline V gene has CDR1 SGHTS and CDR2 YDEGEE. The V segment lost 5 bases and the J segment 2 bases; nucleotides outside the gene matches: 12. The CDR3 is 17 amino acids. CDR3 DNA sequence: TGTGCCAGCAGACGGTTCCCAGCGGGGGTGGCCTACAATGAGCAGTTCTTC. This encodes CASRRFPAGVAYNEQFF.

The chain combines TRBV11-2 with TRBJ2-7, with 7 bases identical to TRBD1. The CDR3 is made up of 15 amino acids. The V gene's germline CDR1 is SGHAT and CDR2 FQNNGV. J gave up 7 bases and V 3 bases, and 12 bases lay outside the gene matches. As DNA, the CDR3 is TGTGCCAGCAGCTTGTCCGGGACAGTATCTGGAGAGCAGTACTTC. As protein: CASSLSGTVSGEQYF.

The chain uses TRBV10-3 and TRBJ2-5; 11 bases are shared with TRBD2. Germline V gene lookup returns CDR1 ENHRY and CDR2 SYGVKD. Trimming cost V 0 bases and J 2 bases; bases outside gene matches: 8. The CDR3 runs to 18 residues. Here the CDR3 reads CAISESRLAGRKQETQYF. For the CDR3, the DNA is TGTGCCATCAGTGAGTCGCGACTAGCGGGGAGAAAACAAGAGACCCAGTACTTC.

CDR3 coding DNA: TGTGCCAGTAGTGCCAAGCGGGAGGGCCGGTCTGAGCAGTTCTTC. This translates into CASSAKREGRSEQFF. The chain combines TRBV19 with TRBJ2-1, with TRBD2 matching over 10 bases. The germline V gene has CDR1 LNHDA and CDR2 SQIVND (reference sequence). The CDR3 spans 15 residues. V shed 5 bases, J shed 9 bases, and the junction held 10 bases outside the gene matches.

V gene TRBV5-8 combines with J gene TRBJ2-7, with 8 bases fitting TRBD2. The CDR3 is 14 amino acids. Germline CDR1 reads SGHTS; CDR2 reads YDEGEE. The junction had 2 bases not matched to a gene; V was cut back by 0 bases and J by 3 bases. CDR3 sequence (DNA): TGTGCCAGCAGCTTGGAACTAGCGGTCTACGAGCAGTACTTC. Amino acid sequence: CASSLELAVYEQYF.